The 27 T cell receptor beta chains listed next were all sequenced from one sample in a study of T cells expressing NK-cell markers. TCRdb derives one entry per CDR3 protein from the 5' RACE reads, leaving out DNA. The sample shows 550,000 or so distinct CDR3 sequences, and around 3.3% sits with its ten largest clones. Material: blood T cells: a sorted CD56 or NKG2C T cell subset, CD4+ or CD8+ T cells, or bulk PBMC T cells (not recorded which). The receptor source for this set is a young man in good health.

The chain has TRBV4-1 and TRBJ1-4. In germline, CDR1 is MGHRA, CDR2 YSYEKL. CDR3 length: 15 residues. CDR3 sequence reads: CASSLRGSIGEKLFF.

The chain joins TRBV6-1 to TRBJ1-6; there is no DNA to check the TCRdb D call of TRBD1. The V gene's germline CDR1 is MNHNS and CDR2 SASEGT. The CDR3 runs to 17 residues. CDR3 in amino acids: CASSGRGGSSYNSPLHF.

The gene calls are TRBV5-5 and TRBJ2-5; TCRdb picks TRBD1, but there is no DNA to check that call. The CDR3 is 14 amino acids. The V gene's germline CDR1 is SGHKS and CDR2 YYEKEE (reference sequence). This chain's CDR3 is CASSPNRERETQYF.

The chain uses TRBV6-2 or TRBV6-3 and TRBJ2-1. The CDR3 covers 13 residues. The germline CDR1 and CDR2 sequences are MNHEY and SVGEGT. This chain's CDR3 is CASSYGGHNEQFF.

The chain links TRBV5-5 to TRBJ2-3. Germline CDR1 is SGHKS and CDR2 is YYEKEE (reference sequence). CDR3 length: 14 amino acids. Here the CDR3 reads CASSLDGNTDTQYF.

The gene calls are TRBV10-3 and TRBJ1-1; TCRdb gives TRBD1 as the D gene, but with no DNA this cannot be confirmed. This CDR3 contains 16 residues. Germline CDR1 and CDR2: ENHRY and SYGVKD. The CDR3 reads CAISEIPGQGGTEAFF.

This chain uses TRBV25-1 with TRBJ1-2. The V gene's germline CDR1 is MGHDK and CDR2 SYGVNS. The CDR3 is 15 amino acids. CDR3 region: CASSEWRGANYGYTF.

The chain carries TRBV27 and TRBJ1-5; TCRdb outputs TRBD1, but without DNA this stays unchecked. In germline, CDR1 is MNHEY, CDR2 SMNVEV (reference sequence). The CDR3 has 11 amino acids. Here the CDR3 reads CASSAGTPQHF.

The chain recombines TRBV7-9 with TRBJ2-2; TCRdb calls TRBD1, which cannot be checked without DNA. The CDR3 runs to 16 residues. CDR1 SEHNR and CDR2 FQNEAQ come from the germline V gene (reference sequence). The CDR3 sequence: CASSPVPGHGTGELFF.

The chain recombines TRBV5-1 with TRBJ2-5; TCRdb lists TRBD1, though no DNA is available to test this call. Germline V CDR1 and CDR2: SGHRS, YFSETQ. This CDR3 contains 15 residues. The CDR3 reads CASSYGRTGQETQYF. Full variable domain (remainder filled in from reference TRBV5-1 and TRBJ2-5): KAGVTQTPRYLIKTRGQQVTLSCSPISGHRSVSWYQQTPGQGLQFLFEYFSETQRNKGNFPGRFSGRQFSNSRSEMNVSTLELGDSALYLCASSYGRTGQETQYFGPGTRLLVL.

The gene calls are TRBV15 and TRBJ2-2. Looked up from germline, CDR1 is LNHNV and CDR2 is YYDKDF (reference sequence). CDR3 size: 15 residues. The CDR3 sequence: CATSRGSGFGGELFF.

The chain links TRBV27 to TRBJ2-2; TCRdb outputs TRBD2, but without DNA this stays unchecked. Germline loops: CDR1 MNHEY, CDR2 SMNVEV (reference sequence). CDR3 length equals 17 residues. This CDR3 reads CASSLSGSGANTGELFF.

The chain recombines TRBV9 with TRBJ2-5; TCRdb reports TRBD1, a call that lacks DNA to check it against. This CDR3 has 16 amino acids. CDR1 and CDR2 (germline): SGDLS, YYNGEE. This CDR3 reads CASSARDRANQETQYF.

V usage is TRBV12-3 or TRBV12-4 and J usage is TRBJ2-1; TCRdb indicates TRBD1, and absent DNA this call remains unverified. The CDR3 has 15 residues. The CDR3 loop is CASRDRGPSYNEQFF.

This chain uses TRBV27 with TRBJ2-1; there is no DNA to check the TCRdb D call of TRBD2. The CDR3 is 15 residues long. CDR1 and CDR2 (germline): MNHEY, SMNVEV (reference sequence). The CDR3 reads CASSSPGTRVIEQFF.

This chain uses TRBV12-3 or TRBV12-4 with TRBJ1-5; TCRdb proposes TRBD1, but this gene call is untestable without DNA. The length of the CDR3 is 14 residues. CDR3 region: CASTRDRKNQPQHF.

V and J are TRBV11-2 and TRBJ2-1; the TRBD2 assignment by TCRdb is unverifiable without DNA. The CDR3 contains 18 residues. Germline-derived CDR1 and CDR2 are SGHAT and FQNNGV. The CDR3 protein is CASSLELGSGRARNEQFF.

The chain's CDR3 is CAQGGVRTGELFF. The V and J genes are TRBV7-9 and TRBJ2-2; TCRdb outputs TRBD2, but without DNA this stays unchecked. CDR1 is SEHNR and CDR2 is FQNEAQ in the germline V gene (reference sequence). The CDR3 extends over 13 amino acids.

CDR3 loop: CASTDSTDTQYF. J is TRBJ2-3 and V is TRBV9. The CDR3 is 12 residues long. In germline, CDR1 is SGDLS, CDR2 YYNGEE.

J is TRBJ2-4 and V is TRBV7-9; the D call of TRBD1 rests on TCRdb alone, since no DNA is present to check it. Germline assignment: CDR1 SEHNR and CDR2 FQNEAQ (reference sequence). The CDR3 runs 14 residues. The CDR3 sequence: CASSVLGGKNIQYF.

The CDR3 protein is CAKTGDAHEQYF. The chain recombines TRBV2 with TRBJ2-7; the D gene TCRdb calls, TRBD1, cannot be checked with no DNA. In germline, CDR1 is SNHLY, CDR2 FYNNEI. The CDR3 covers 12 residues.

This chain connects TRBV6-6 to TRBJ2-5. Germline values: CDR1 MNHNY, CDR2 SVGAGI (reference sequence). The CDR3 sequence is 12 residues long. CDR3 protein: CASTAWFGTQYF.

This sequence joins TRBV11-2 and TRBJ2-1; as DNA is missing, the TRBD1 call by TCRdb cannot be tested. The CDR3 is 16 amino acids. Germline CDR1 reads SGHAT; CDR2 reads FQNNGV. CDR3 in amino acids: CASSPYFGGSYNEQFF.

The chain combines TRBV12-3 or TRBV12-4 with TRBJ2-5; TCRdb's D call of TRBD1 is untestable without DNA. The CDR3 loop spans 16 amino acids. The CDR3 spells CASSPFLGQEKETQYF.

The gene calls are TRBV14 and TRBJ2-5; the TRBD2 assignment by TCRdb is unverifiable without DNA. Per germline, CDR1 SGHDN and CDR2 FVKESK. The CDR3 extends over 16 amino acids. CDR3 in amino acids: CASSQSWRERWETQYF.

V gene TRBV12-3 or TRBV12-4 combines with J gene TRBJ2-7; TCRdb returns TRBD1, unconfirmable since there is no DNA. This CDR3 contains 15 residues. The CDR3 loop is CASSLSWTGGPEQYF.

The gene calls are TRBV15 and TRBJ2-5. The CDR3 covers 14 residues. Germline values: CDR1 LNHNV, CDR2 YYDKDF (reference sequence). CDR3 protein: CATKSRQNQETQYF.